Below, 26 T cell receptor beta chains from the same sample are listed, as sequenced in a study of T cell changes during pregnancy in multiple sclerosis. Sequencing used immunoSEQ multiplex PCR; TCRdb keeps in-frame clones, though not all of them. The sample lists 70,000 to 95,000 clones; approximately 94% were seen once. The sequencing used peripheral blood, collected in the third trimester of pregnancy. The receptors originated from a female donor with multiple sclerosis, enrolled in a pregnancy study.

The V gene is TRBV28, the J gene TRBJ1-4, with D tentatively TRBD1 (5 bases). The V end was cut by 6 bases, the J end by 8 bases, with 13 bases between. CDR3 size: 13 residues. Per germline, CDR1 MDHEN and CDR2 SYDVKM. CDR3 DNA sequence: TGTGCCAGCAGACCGGGGGGGGTGGAAAAACTGTTTTTT. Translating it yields CASRPGGVEKLFF.

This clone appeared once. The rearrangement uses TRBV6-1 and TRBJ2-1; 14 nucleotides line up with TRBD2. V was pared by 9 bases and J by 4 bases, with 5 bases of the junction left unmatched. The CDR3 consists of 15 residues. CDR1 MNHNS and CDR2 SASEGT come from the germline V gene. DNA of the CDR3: TGTGCCAGTCGACTAGCGGGAGGGAGATACAATGAGCAGTTCTTC. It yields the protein CASRLAGGRYNEQFF.

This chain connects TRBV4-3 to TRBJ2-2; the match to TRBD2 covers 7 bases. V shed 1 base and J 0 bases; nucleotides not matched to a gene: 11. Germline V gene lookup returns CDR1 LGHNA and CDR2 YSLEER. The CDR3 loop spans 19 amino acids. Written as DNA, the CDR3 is TGCGCCAGCAGCCAAGTCGGAAGGGGAGGGCCTTCGAACACCGGGGAGCTGTTTTTT. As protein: CASSQVGRGGPSNTGELFF.

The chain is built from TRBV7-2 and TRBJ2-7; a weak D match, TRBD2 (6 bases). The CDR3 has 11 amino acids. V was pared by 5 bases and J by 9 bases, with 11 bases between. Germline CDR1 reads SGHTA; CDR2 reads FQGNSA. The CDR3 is CASSTSGVQYF. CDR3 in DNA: TGTGCCAGCAGCACATCGGGGGTGCAGTACTTC.

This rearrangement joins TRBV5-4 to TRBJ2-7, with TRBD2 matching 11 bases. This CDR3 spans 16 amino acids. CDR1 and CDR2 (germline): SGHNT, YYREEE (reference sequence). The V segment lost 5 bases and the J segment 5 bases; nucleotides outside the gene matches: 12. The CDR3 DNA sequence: TGTGCCAGCAGGAACCTACTAGCGGGAGTTGGCAACGAGCAGTACTTC. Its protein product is CASRNLLAGVGNEQYF.

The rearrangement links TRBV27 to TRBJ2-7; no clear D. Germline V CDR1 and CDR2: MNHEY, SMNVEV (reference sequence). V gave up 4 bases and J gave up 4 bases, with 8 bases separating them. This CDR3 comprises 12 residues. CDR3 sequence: CASSYTDYEQYF. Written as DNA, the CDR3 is TGTGCCAGCAGTTATACAGATTACGAGCAGTACTTC.

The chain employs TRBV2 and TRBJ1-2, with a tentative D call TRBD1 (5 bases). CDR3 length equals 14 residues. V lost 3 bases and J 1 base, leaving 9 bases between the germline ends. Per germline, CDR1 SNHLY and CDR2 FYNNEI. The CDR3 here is CASSDLQVNYGYTF. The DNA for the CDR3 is TGTGCCAGCAGTGACCTACAGGTTAACTATGGCTACACCTTC.

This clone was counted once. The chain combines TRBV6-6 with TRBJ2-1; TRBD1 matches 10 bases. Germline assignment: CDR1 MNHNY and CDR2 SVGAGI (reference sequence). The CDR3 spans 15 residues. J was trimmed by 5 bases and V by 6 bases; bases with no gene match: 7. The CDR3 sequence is CASSPRTGGNNEQFF. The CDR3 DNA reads TGTGCCAGCAGCCCTAGGACAGGGGGGAACAATGAGCAGTTCTTC.

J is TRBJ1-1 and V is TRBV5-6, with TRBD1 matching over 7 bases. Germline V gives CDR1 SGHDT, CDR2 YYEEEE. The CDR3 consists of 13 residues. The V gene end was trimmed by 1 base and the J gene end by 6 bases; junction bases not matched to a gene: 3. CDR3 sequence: CASSLTGVPEAFF. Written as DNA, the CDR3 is TGTGCCAGCAGCTTGACAGGGGTGCCTGAAGCTTTCTTT.

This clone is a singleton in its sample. The chain's CDR3 is CASSYPPGQGQYF. Here the CDR3 DNA reads TGTGCCAGCAGCTACCCTCCGGGACAGGGCCAGTACTTC. This chain connects TRBV7-2 to TRBJ2-7, with 9 bases that match TRBD1. Per germline, CDR1 SGHTA and CDR2 FQGNSA. J gave up 10 bases and V 4 bases, and 8 bases lay outside the gene matches. The CDR3 length is 13 residues.

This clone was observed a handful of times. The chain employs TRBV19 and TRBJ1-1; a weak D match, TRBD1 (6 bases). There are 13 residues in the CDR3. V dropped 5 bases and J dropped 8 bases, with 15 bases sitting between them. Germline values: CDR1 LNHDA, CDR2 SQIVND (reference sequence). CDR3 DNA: TGTGCCAGTAGTGCCACAGGGTACGTCGAAGCTTTCTTT. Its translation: CASSATGYVEAFF.

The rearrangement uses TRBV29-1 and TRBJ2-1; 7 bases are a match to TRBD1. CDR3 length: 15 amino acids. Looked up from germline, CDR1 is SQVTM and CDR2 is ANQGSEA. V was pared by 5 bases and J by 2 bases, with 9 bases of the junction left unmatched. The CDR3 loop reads CSVSVPDRTYNEQFF. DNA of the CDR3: TGCAGCGTTTCGGTCCCGGACAGGACCTACAATGAGCAGTTCTTC.

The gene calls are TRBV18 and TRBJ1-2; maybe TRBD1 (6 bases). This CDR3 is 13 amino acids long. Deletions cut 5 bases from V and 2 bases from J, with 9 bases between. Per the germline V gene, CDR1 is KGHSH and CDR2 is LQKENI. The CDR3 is CASSTDRNYGYTF. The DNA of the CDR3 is TGTGCCAGCTCAACCGACAGGAACTATGGCTACACCTTC.

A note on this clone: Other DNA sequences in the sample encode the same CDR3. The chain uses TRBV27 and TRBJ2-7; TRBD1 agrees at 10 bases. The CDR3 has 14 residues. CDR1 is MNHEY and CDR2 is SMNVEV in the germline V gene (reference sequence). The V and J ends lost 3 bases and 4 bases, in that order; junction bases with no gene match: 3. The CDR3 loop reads CASSFGTGAYEQYF. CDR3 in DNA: TGTGCCAGCAGTTTCGGGACAGGGGCATACGAGCAGTACTTC.

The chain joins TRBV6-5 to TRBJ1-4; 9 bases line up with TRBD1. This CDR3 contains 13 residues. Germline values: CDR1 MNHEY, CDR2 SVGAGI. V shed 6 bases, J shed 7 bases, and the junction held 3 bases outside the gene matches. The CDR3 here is CASSQTGGEKLFF. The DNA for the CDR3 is TGTGCCAGCAGCCAGACAGGGGGTGAAAAACTGTTTTTT.

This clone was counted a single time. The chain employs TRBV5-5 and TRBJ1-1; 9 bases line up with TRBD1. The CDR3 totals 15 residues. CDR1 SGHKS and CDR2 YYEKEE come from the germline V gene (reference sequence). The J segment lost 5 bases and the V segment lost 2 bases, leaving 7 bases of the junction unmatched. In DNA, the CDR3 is TGTGCCAGCAGCTTCGGGACAGGGATAGGGACTGAAGCTTTCTTT. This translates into CASSFGTGIGTEAFF.

The CDR3 is CASSLSGSSYNEQFF. CDR3 DNA: TGTGCCAGCAGCTTAAGTGGTAGCTCCTACAATGAGCAGTTCTTC. The gene calls are TRBV5-6 and TRBJ2-1; no clear D. Deletions cut 2 bases from V and 0 bases from J, with 9 bases between. CDR3 length: 15 amino acids. Germline V gene lookup returns CDR1 SGHDT and CDR2 YYEEEE.

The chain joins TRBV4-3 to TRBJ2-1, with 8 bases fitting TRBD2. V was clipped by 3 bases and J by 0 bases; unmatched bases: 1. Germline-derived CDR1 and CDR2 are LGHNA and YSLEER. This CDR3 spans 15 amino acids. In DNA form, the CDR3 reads TGCGCCAGCAGCCAGGGACTAGACTCCTACAATGAGCAGTTCTTC. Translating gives CASSQGLDSYNEQFF.

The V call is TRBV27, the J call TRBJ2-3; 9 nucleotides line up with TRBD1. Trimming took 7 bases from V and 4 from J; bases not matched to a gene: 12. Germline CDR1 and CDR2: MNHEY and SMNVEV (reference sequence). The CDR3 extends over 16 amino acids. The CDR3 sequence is CASKLGDRALADTQYF. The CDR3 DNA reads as TGTGCCAGCAAGTTAGGGGACAGGGCCCTCGCAGATACGCAGTATTTT.

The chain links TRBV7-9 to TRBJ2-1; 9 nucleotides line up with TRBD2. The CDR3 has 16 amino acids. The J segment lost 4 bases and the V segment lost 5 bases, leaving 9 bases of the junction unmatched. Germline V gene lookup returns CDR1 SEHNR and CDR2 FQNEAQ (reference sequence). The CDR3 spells CASSPGTSRIYNEQFF. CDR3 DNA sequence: TGTGCCAGCAGCCCTGGGACTAGCAGGATTTACAATGAGCAGTTCTTC.

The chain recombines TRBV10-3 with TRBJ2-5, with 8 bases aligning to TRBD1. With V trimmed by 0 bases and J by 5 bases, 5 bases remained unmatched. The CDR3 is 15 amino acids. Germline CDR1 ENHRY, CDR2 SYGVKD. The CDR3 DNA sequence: TGTGCCATCAGTGAGTCGGGACAGGTTGGGGAGACCCAGTACTTC. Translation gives CAISESGQVGETQYF.

CDR3 residues: CASSESSYNEQFF. CDR3 bases: TGTGCCAGCAGTGAGAGCTCCTACAATGAGCAGTTCTTC. This chain connects TRBV6-1 to TRBJ2-1; D is unclear. Trimming shortened V by 3 bases and J by 0 bases, and 3 bases separated the two germline ends. The CDR3 has 13 residues. CDR1 and CDR2 (germline): MNHNS, SASEGT.

The CDR3 is CASSLVETDTQYF. CDR3 in DNA: TGTGCCAGCAGCTTGGTAGAGACAGATACGCAGTATTTT. The chain joins TRBV5-4 to TRBJ2-3; D is unclear. Germline CDR1 SGHNT, CDR2 YYREEE (reference sequence). Trimming cost V 0 bases and J 3 bases, with 5 bases left between them. CDR3 length equals 13 residues.

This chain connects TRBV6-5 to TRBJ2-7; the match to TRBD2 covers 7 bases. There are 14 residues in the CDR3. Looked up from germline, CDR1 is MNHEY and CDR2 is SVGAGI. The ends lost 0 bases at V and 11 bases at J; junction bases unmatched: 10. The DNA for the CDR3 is TGTGCCAGCAGTTACTCCTCCTCTAGCGGCAAGAAGTACTTC. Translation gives CASSYSSSSGKKYF.

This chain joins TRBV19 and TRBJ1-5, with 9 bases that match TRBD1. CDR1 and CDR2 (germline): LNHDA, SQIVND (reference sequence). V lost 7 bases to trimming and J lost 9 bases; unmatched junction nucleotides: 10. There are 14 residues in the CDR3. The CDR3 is CASTQDRGIGPQHF. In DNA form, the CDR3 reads TGTGCCAGTACTCAGGACAGGGGTATCGGGCCCCAGCATTTT. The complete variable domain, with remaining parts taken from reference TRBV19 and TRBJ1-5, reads DGGITQSPKYLFRKEGQNVTLSCEQNLNHDAMYWYRQDPGQGLRLIYYSQIVNDFQKGDIAEGYSVSREKKESFPLTVTSAQKNPTAFYLCASTQDRGIGPQHFGDGTRLSIL.

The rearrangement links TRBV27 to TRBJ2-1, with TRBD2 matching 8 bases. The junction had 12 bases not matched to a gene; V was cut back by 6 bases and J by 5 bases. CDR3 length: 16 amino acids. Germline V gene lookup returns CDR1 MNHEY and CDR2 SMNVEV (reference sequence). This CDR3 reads CASSPLRLAGNNEQFF. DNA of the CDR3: TGTGCCAGCAGCCCCCTCAGGCTAGCGGGTAACAATGAGCAGTTCTTC.